This TCR beta chain comes out of a study of CD8+ T cells in alopecia areata. At the level of the study: It was oral tofacitinib, at 5 to 10 mg twice daily, that treated patients received.

Study-level points and caveats: The study found higher clonality in lesional than normal scalp, especially in alopecia totalis/universalis. There were also resident alphabeta T cells of normal skin sequenced in scalp samples.

Sequencing templates came from extracted RNA that was reverse transcribed into cDNA. Clones were read by immunoSEQ multiplex PCR, and TCRdb kept only the in-frame ones, dropping some. The data contain about 150,000 clones, approximately 45% of them singletons. Turning to this clone: The antigen is undetermined.

Peripheral blood samples and lesional scalp punch biopsies were obtained from alopecia areata patients. With 1 base clipped from V and 10 bases from J, the junction kept 9 bases outside the gene matches. Germline V gene lookup returns CDR1 SEHNR and CDR2 FQNEAQ (reference sequence). This CDR3 region has 15 residues. Source material: CD4+ T cells sorted from blood. The gene calls are TRBV7-9 and TRBJ2-1; 8 nucleotides match TRBD2. The clonotype was recovered from a human donor with alopecia areata. For the CDR3, the DNA is TGTGCCAGCAGCTTAGTGGCTAGCGGGCGGCAGGAGCAGTTCTTC. Translation: CASSLVASGRQEQFF.